A single sample gave rise to the 16 T cell receptor beta chains below, sequenced in a study of T cell repertoires in cytomegalovirus infection (dated by TCRdb to the late 2010s). These receptors have no identified antigens. The instrument was an Illumina HiSeq 1500. Clones were called with MiXCR by TCRdb after fastp trimmed the public reads at Q25, and only in-frame beta chains were retained. Each CDR3 protein appears once, grouped with its most common genes and DNA. This sample gives approximately 990,000 distinct CDR3 sequences in total; roughly 31% of them show up just once. The biggest ten clones account for over 11% of the sample. According to the study, the label for this sample's treatment or condition signals: in vitro stimulation with specific CMV peptide epitopes to enrich CMV-specific T cells. The starting material was cultured CD8+ T cells from PBMCs, obtained from culture after CMV antigen stimulation. The receptors here all came from a human donor in good health (CMV status not recorded). Some clones in this sample may be carry-over from other donors' samples.

In its sample, this clonotype was seen a few times. V is TRBV6-5 and J is TRBJ1-1; D ambiguous. The germline V gene encodes CDR1 MNHEY and CDR2 SVGAGI. Trimming took off 0 bases at V and 2 bases at J, with 10 bases between the two ends. The CDR3 runs to 15 residues. CDR3 residues: CASSYSAQDNTEAFF. Written as DNA, the CDR3 is TGTGCCAGCAGTTACTCGGCCCAAGATAACACTGAAGCTTTCTTT.

The V gene is TRBV27, the J gene TRBJ1-5; TRBD1 matches at 7 bases. The CDR3 consists of 14 residues. V shed 4 bases and J 5 bases; nucleotides not matched to a gene: 5. The germline CDR1 and CDR2 sequences are MNHEY and SMNVEV (reference sequence). The CDR3 DNA is TGTGCCAGCAGTTACCGACAGGGCCATCAGCCCCAGCATTTT. It codes for CASSYRQGHQPQHF.

The rearrangement uses TRBV7-9 and TRBJ2-7; D gene ambiguous. CDR1 and CDR2 (germline): SEHNR, FQNEAQ (reference sequence). This CDR3 contains 12 residues. V lost 8 bases and J 0 bases, leaving 8 bases between the germline ends. The CDR3, as DNA: TGTGCCAGCCGAGACGGCTCCTACGAGCAGTACGTC. Its translation is CASRDGSYEQYV.

The V gene is TRBV12-3 or TRBV12-4, the J gene TRBJ1-4; a weak D match, TRBD1 (6 bases). Trimming removed 5 bases from V and 8 bases from J, with 18 bases in between. This CDR3 region has 15 residues. The CDR3 region has the DNA TGTGCCAGCAGTGCTTATCAGGGCAGGGGAGAAAAACTGTTTTTT. It encodes CASSAYQGRGEKLFF.

The chain has TRBV27 and TRBJ2-5; TRBD2 agrees at 8 bases. Germline V gene data show CDR1 as MNHEY and CDR2 as SMNVEV (reference sequence). The CDR3 runs to 16 residues. Trimming cost V 1 base and J 3 bases; bases outside gene matches: 7. CDR3 DNA sequence: TGTGCCAGCAGTTTATATACGGGGGGGGTGAAAGAGACCCAGTACTTC. Its protein is CASSLYTGGVKETQYF.

This chain joins TRBV7-9 and TRBJ2-5; D is ambiguous. Germline loops: CDR1 SEHNR, CDR2 FQNEAQ (reference sequence). This CDR3 contains 11 residues. V was pared by 5 bases and J by 14 bases, with 15 bases between. In DNA form, the CDR3 reads TGTGCCAGCAGCCCCCCAAGGTTCGGATACTTC. This sequence encodes CASSPPRFGYF.

Turning to this clonotype: One junction end disagrees with the germline gene, perhaps due to a read error. The gene calls are TRBV7-7 and TRBJ1-1; D call uncertain. The CDR3 runs 13 residues. CDR1 is SSHAT and CDR2 is FNYEAQ in the germline V gene (reference sequence). The CDR3 DNA is TGTGCTAGCAGCTTAGCCAGTAACACTGAAGATTTCTTT. Translated: CASSLASNTEDFF.

This clonotype was observed a single time. The J gene is TRBJ1-1, the V gene TRBV6-5; 8 bases agree with TRBD1. The CDR3 contains 15 residues. The V and J ends lost 0 bases and 7 bases, in that order; junction bases with no gene match: 7. CDR1 and CDR2 (germline): MNHEY, SVGAGI. The CDR3 sequence: CASSYSTGAFGEAFF. As DNA, the CDR3 is TGTGCCAGCAGTTACTCGACAGGGGCTTTCGGTGAAGCTTTCTTT.

This clonotype has more than one count but fewer than ten. The V and J genes are TRBV12-5 and TRBJ2-1, with 10 bases fitting TRBD2. This CDR3 is 17 amino acids long. CDR1 LGHNT and CDR2 FRNRAP come from the germline V gene. V was clipped by 3 bases and J by 6 bases; unmatched bases: 11. The CDR3 loop reads CASGLNLAGGEANEQFF. In DNA, the CDR3 is TGTGCTAGTGGTTTAAATTTAGCGGGGGGTGAGGCCAATGAGCAGTTCTTC.

J is TRBJ1-1 and V is TRBV10-3; D possibly corresponds to TRBD1 (5 bases). Trimming removed 7 bases from V and 1 base from J, with 10 bases in between. The germline V gene has CDR1 ENHRY and CDR2 SYGVKD. The CDR3 extends over 13 amino acids. The CDR3 bases are TGTGCCATCAACCTAGACAGGAACACTGAAGCTTTCTTT. Protein sequence: CAINLDRNTEAFF.

This clonotype was found many times. The chain has TRBV7-2 and TRBJ2-5; D remains ambiguous. Germline CDR1 SGHTA, CDR2 FQGNSA. This CDR3 comprises 14 residues. V was shortened by 0 bases and J by 2 bases, with 7 bases between the two germline ends. The DNA for the CDR3 is TGTGCCAGCAGCTTAGCGATGGGACAAGAGACCCAGTACTTC. Translation gives CASSLAMGQETQYF.

V gene TRBV24-1 combines with J gene TRBJ2-2, with 7 bases that match TRBD2. Trimming at V came to 3 bases and at J to 2 bases, leaving 8 bases not matched to a gene. The CDR3 has 17 amino acids. Germline V gene sequence: CDR1 KGHDR, CDR2 SFDVKD. Here the CDR3 reads CATSDAAGRRNTGELFF. CDR3 in DNA: TGTGCCACCAGTGATGCAGCGGGGAGACGAAACACCGGGGAGCTGTTTTTT.

This sequence joins TRBV19 and TRBJ2-2; D gene unclear. Germline V gene lookup returns CDR1 LNHDA and CDR2 SQIVND (reference sequence). V lost 7 bases, J lost 7 bases, and 7 bases lay in between. This CDR3 is 11 amino acids long. CDR3 loop: CASNNLGELFF. The CDR3 DNA sequence: TGTGCCAGTAATAACCTCGGGGAGCTGTTTTTT.

This clonotype was seen more than once but under ten times. This chain joins TRBV27 and TRBJ1-1; TRBD1 might be the D (5 bases). The CDR3 runs 14 residues. V was shortened by 2 bases and J by 3 bases, with 10 bases between the two germline ends. CDR1 and CDR2 from the germline V gene are MNHEY and SMNVEV (reference sequence). DNA of the CDR3: TGTGCCAGCAGTTTAGCGGGGCGTTACACTGAAGCTTTCTTT. Amino acid sequence: CASSLAGRYTEAFF.

The V gene is TRBV4-1, the J gene TRBJ1-5, with a possible D match to TRBD1 (6 bases). The CDR3 is made up of 17 amino acids. Germline V gene sequence: CDR1 MGHRA, CDR2 YSYEKL. Deletions cut 0 bases from V and 0 bases from J, with 12 bases between. The CDR3 here is CASSQDGGLYSNQPQHF. The CDR3 DNA reads as TGCGCCAGCAGCCAAGATGGGGGGCTTTATAGCAATCAGCCCCAGCATTTT.

This clonotype showed up just a few times. The chain links TRBV7-9 to TRBJ2-7; unclear D gene. Germline CDR1 SEHNR, CDR2 FQNEAQ (reference sequence). This CDR3 comprises 12 residues. V was shortened by 5 bases and J by 6 bases, with 11 bases between the two germline ends. The CDR3 DNA follows: TGTGCCAGCAGCCCGGGCTTGGGCGAGCAGTACTTC. Protein sequence: CASSPGLGEQYF.